This TCR beta chain was profiled in a study of shared clonotypes between healthy human individuals. The overall study: Per donor, CD8 memory used one plate, CD8 naive used two, CD4 memory used three and CD4 naive used three.

Findings and limits, study-wide: Naive subsets generally exceeded memory subsets in estimated richness. Clonotypes shared by all four sorted-subset donors had higher generation probabilities than non-shared clonotypes.

Remarks on this clone: Its specificity is not known.

CD8 cells classed as naive were CD45RO-negative and positively selected for CCR7, excluding terminally differentiated effector memory CD45RA+ cells. TCRdb keeps only in-frame clones here, not all; method: immunoSEQ multiplex PCR. In the table there are some 2,100,000 clones, around 93% of which are singletons. The origin of this receptor is a man between 18 and 35 years old in good health. Some clones in this sample may be carry-over from other donors' samples. Sequencing was performed on naive CD8+ T cells from PBMCs.

The CDR3 loop is CASRDKNIQYF. CDR3 DNA: TGTGCCTCCAGGGACAAAAACATTCAGTACTTC. The chain is built from TRBV19 and TRBJ2-4, with D perhaps TRBD1 (5 bases). Trimming removed 11 bases at V and 3 bases at J, with 8 bases between. This CDR3 spans 11 amino acids. The germline V gene has CDR1 LNHDA and CDR2 SQIVND (reference sequence).